The 8 T cell receptor beta chains listed next were all sequenced from one sample in a study of Ad26.COV2.S vaccination and SARS-CoV-2 variants. Assay used: immunoSEQ multiplex PCR; TCRdb lists only in-frame clones, some missing. The table records around 450,000 clones, about 91% of them present only once. As for treatment: about 20 received Ad26.COV2.S at low or high dose, single or two shots; about 5 received placebo; per-sample allocation not given. Vaccine and placebo recipients were sampled on day 63 after the first injection. The sample in question was peripheral blood, obtained in a trial of Ad26.COV2.S vaccine versus placebo. The receptors here all came from a person aged 18-60 years who received the Ad26.COV2.S COVID-19 vaccine or a placebo.

The chain has TRBV24-1 and TRBJ1-6; TRBD1 might be the D (6 bases). Trimming cost V 3 bases and J 7 bases, with 9 bases left between them. CDR1 and CDR2 (germline): KGHDR, SFDVKD. This CDR3 spans 14 amino acids. The chain's CDR3 is CATSDRDTNSPLHF. The CDR3 DNA is TGTGCCACCAGTGATCGGGACACCAATTCACCCCTCCACTTT.

The rearrangement joins TRBV9 to TRBJ2-1; TRBD1 or TRBD2 may be the D gene (5 bases each). The germline V gene encodes CDR1 SGDLS and CDR2 YYNGEE. Trimming took off 0 bases at V and 6 bases at J, with 13 bases between the two ends. The CDR3 totals 15 residues. CDR3 in DNA: TGTGCCAGCAGCGTAGTCCCGCAGGGACGCAATGAGCAGTTCTTC. Its translation is CASSVVPQGRNEQFF.

This clone was counted a few times. The chain recombines TRBV19 with TRBJ2-2; a possible D gene is TRBD2 (6 bases). Germline CDR1 LNHDA, CDR2 SQIVND (reference sequence). The CDR3 has 14 amino acids. Between the trimmed V and J ends, which lost 7 bases and 7 bases, there was a span of 16 bases. The CDR3 DNA reads as TGTGCCAGTACCCCCGGATGGGGGGACGGGGAGCTGTTTTTT. Protein: CASTPGWGDGELFF.

The rearrangement uses TRBV7-9 and TRBJ1-1, with a tentative D call TRBD1 (5 bases). The ends were cut back, 5 bases at V and 1 base at J, with 11 bases in the middle. This CDR3 comprises 14 residues. The germline CDR1 and CDR2 sequences are SEHNR and FQNEAQ (reference sequence). In DNA, the CDR3 is TGTGCCAGCAGCCCCCTGGGGGGGAACACTGAAGCTTTCTTT. Its translation is CASSPLGGNTEAFF.

The gene calls are TRBV6-5 and TRBJ1-6; the D is unclear. The ends were cut back, 0 bases at V and 8 bases at J, with 14 bases in the middle. The CDR3 totals 16 residues. The germline V gene has CDR1 MNHEY and CDR2 SVGAGI. The CDR3: CASSYSAGEGDSPLHF. Here the CDR3 DNA reads TGTGCCAGCAGTTACTCGGCAGGAGAGGGAGATTCACCCCTCCACTTT.

This clone was detected a few times. The chain combines TRBV7-2 with TRBJ1-5; tentative D call: TRBD1 (5 bases). The CDR3 loop spans 15 amino acids. Germline V gives CDR1 SGHTA, CDR2 FQGNSA. V was pared by 5 bases and J by 1 base, with 12 bases between. CDR3 protein: CASSPRGDSNQPQHF. The CDR3 bases are TGTGCCAGCAGCCCGAGGGGAGACAGCAATCAGCCCCAGCATTTT.

This chain links TRBV4-3 with TRBJ1-5; possible D gene TRBD1, 5 bases. The CDR3 is made up of 16 amino acids. V was shortened by 0 bases and J by 5 bases, with 14 bases between the two germline ends. The germline V gene encodes CDR1 LGHNA and CDR2 YSLEER. CDR3 region: CASSQDLRVSDQPQHF. The CDR3 DNA reads TGCGCCAGCAGCCAAGATCTCAGGGTGAGTGATCAGCCCCAGCATTTT.

The rearrangement links TRBV12-2 to TRBJ2-1; no check of the table's D call, TRBD2, against the DNA was made. TRBV12-2 is a listed pseudogene. The CDR3 contains 16 residues. CDR3 loop: CASRLPLAADYNEQFF. CDR3 coding DNA: TGTGCAAGTCGCTTGCCGCTAGCGGCCGACTACAATGAGCAGTTCTTC.